This TCR beta chain was recorded in a study of blood T cell repertoires in COVID-19 (dated by TCRdb to the early 2020s). General notes on the study: Samples covering the acute and convalescent phases of COVID-19 were provided by collaborators in the United States, Italy and Spain. The prospective study material was composed of cDNA or gDNA derived from T cells, B-cell-depleted T cells, or PBMCs. The dataset comprised deeply sampled blood TCRbeta repertoires from subjects exposed to, actively infected with, or recovered from COVID-19. The repertoires were released in a freely available public database meant as a resource for research on the immune response to SARS-CoV-2. The samples were drawn from the first 160 participants of the ongoing ImmuneRACE study and from some 1,300 subjects provided by 6 global collaborators. A de-identified subject ID, COVID-19 status, age in years and sex were almost always included in the sample metadata. Where available, HLA class I and class II types were taken from metadata supplied by the sample provider and were not determined by assay-based typing. General conclusions and limits of the study: The quantity of clinical and demographic metadata differed by source and by participant and was supplied without curation.

V loses 3 bases of germline sequence and J loses 7 bases, and the interval between the two ends is 9 bases. The cysteine opens and the phenylalanine closes a CDR3 of 13 amino acids. Only the CDR3 part of the read is kept: 39 bases, read in frame from the first base. The immunoSEQ Assay, a bias-controlled multiplex PCR, was used to amplify TCRbeta CDR3 regions from genomic DNA. As for the original processing: Within the assay, amplification of reference gene primers was used to estimate how many nucleated cells each sample contained. To quantify the absolute abundance of each unique TCRbeta CDR3 rearrangement, sequence reads were collapsed and filtered. Productive Simpson clonality was computed per sample as the square root of Simpson's diversity index over productive rearrangements. What TCRdb holds here is the immuneACCESS table cut down to in-frame rearrangements. Part of the clones is not present; checked against another copy, under half of the missing clones reflect an unresolved V gene, and the others are unexplained. V and J calls and clone size are those listed in that table; D and trimming were worked out from the DNA. The sample yields about 180,000 clones; 80% were counted once. The ten largest clones take up over 13% of the sample.

Of note for this clone: Its specific antigen is unknown. Per-base quality was not reported, and no clone a single base away is much larger than it.

Enrolling through a virtual design, the prospective study's participants ranged in age from roughly 18 to 90 years and lived across 24 United States geographic areas. In the prospective study, cohorts were assigned on the basis of participant-reported clinical history obtained from a screening survey and a study questionnaire. A participant counted as exposed if, within 2 weeks of entering the study, that participant had been in contact with someone who had a PCR-confirmed or clinician-diagnosed COVID-19 case. In the prospective study, whole blood, serum and a nasopharyngeal or oropharyngeal swab were collected from each participant by mobile phlebotomists. Participants in the prospective study had the option to provide additional blood draws and questionnaires over a roughly 2-month period. Blood samples from the prospective study were shipped frozen or at room temperature prior to DNA extraction.

The rearrangement combines TRBV12-3 or TRBV12-4 with TRBJ2-2; the D gene is not confidently resolved. The receptor's source is a man in his sixties who had been exposed to COVID-19. Sequenced material: PBMCs or T cells enriched from blood (not recorded which). The CDR3 region reads CASSFSGDGELFF. The sequenced DNA: TGTGCCAGCAGTTTTTCGGGTGACGGGGAGCTGTTTTTT.